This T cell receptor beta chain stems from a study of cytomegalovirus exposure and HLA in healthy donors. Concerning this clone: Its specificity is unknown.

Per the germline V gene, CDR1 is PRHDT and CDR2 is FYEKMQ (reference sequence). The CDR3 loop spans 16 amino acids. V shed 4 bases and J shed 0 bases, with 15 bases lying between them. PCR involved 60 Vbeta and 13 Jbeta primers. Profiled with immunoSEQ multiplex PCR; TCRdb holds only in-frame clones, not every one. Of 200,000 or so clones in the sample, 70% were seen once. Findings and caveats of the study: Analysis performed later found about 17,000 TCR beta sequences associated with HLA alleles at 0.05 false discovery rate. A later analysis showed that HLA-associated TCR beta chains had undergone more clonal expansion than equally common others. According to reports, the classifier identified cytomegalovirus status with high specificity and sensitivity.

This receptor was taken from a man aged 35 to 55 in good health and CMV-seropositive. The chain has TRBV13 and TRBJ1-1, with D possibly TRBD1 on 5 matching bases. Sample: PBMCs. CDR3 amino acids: CASSSLTWGLNTEAFF. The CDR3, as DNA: TGTGCCAGCAGCTCCCTGACATGGGGCCTGAACACTGAAGCTTTCTTT.